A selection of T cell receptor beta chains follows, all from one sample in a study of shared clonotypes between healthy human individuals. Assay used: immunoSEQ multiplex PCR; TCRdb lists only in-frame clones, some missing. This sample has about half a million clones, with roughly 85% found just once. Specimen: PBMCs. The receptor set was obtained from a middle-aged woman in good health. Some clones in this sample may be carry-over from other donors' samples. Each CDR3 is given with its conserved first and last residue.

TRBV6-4,CASSPRLGETQYF
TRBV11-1,CASSARQASGSKEQFF
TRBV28,CASSYPGLAGGLGSYEQYF
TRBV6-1,CASSFTGGTDTQYF
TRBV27,CASSSNMNTEAFF
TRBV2,CASSSRTSGLALSDTQYF
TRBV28,CASSGTTPGLAGELDTQYF
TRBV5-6,CASSERTTYEQYF
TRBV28,CASSPSQGVGQPQHF
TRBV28,CASTEAGRNNYGYTF
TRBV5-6,CASSPGMQETQYF
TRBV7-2,CASSLNRVPGELFF
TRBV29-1,CSVARPGDTDTQYF
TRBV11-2,CASAGRFDMNTEAFF
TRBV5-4,CASSLKTGTSSYEQYF
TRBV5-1,CASSSGTGGGEKLFF
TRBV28,CASSLTGDEQYF
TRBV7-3,CASSLLASLAPNNEQFF
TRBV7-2,CASSLFGGNEQFF
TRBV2,CASSGYSSGGPPYEQYF
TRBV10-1,CASRSELNTEAFF
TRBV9,CASSVGNRASEAFF
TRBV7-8,CASSSETGSLNQPQHF
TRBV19,CASRIPGGYEQFF
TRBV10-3,CAISESRGRETQYF
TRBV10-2,CASARLAGAPYNEQFF
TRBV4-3,CASSQDGTSGRAVGDTQYF
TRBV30,CAWRTQGAAGNTIYF
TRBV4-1,CASSPQTRGGYGYTF
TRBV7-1,CASSLGRQGQSRANVLTF
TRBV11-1,CASSLPWDRGPIQYF
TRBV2,CASSEEALGRPKLSF
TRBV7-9,CASSPGPGVGKGQHF
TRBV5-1,CASSLGLAGLNEQFF
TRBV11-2,CASSLEFPSGSLGGQFF
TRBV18,CASSPPGLAGGLEQYF
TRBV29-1,CSVDGQGAYGYTF
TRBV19,CAIRAPNYGYTF
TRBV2,CAGTSGISYEQYF
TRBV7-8,CASSIGTSGSGNTGELFF
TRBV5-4,CASSLDRDGSVSSPLHF
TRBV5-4,CASSFFGGQQYF
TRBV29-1,CSVAKFGQGSTDTQYF
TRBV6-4,CASSATSGKGTDTQYF
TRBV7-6,CASSSEPLGGYTF
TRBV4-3,CASSQLAGSSYNEQFF
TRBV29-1,CSAVRGSQLSYEQYF
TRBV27,CASSFGLAHGGELFF
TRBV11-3,CASSGLALDEQFF
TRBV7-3,CASSSRPLPYNEQFF
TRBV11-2,CASSRTAGDQPQHF
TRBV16,CASSQQRDPSYEQYF
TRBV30,CAWSVRGLNTEAFF
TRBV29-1,CSVCVKGEIPYEQYF
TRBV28,CASRGRALAKNIQYF
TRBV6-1,CASSEAPTMVYEQYF
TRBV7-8,CASSSFLANTGELFF
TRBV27,CASSLSRGGTEAFF
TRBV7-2,CASSFASGGTGELFF
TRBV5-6,CASSDTQGPYERYF